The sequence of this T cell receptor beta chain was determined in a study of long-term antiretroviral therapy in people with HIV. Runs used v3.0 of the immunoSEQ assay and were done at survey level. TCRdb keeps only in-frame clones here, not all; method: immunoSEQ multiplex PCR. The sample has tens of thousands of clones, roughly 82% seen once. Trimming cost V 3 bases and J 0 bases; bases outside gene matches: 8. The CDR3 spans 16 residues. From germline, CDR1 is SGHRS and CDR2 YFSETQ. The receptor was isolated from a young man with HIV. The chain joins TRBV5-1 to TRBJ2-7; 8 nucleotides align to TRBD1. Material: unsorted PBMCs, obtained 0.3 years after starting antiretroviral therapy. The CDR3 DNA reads TGCGCCAGCAGCTCTCCACCGGGACAGGCCTCCTACGAGCAGTACTTC. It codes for CASSSPPGQASYEQYF. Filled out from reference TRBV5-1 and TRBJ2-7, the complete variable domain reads KAGVTQTPRYLIKTRGQQVTLSCSPISGHRSVSWYQQTPGQGLQFLFEYFSETQRNKGNFPGRFSGRQFSNSRSEMNVSTLELGDSALYLCASSSPPGQASYEQYFGPGTRLTVT.